The clone carrying this T cell receptor beta chain was seen ten or more times. Antigen specificity is unknown. V dropped 0 bases and J dropped 4 bases, with 6 bases sitting between them. Germline CDR1 SSHAT, CDR2 FNYEAQ (reference sequence). The CDR3 spans 13 residues. This specimen belongs to a study of T-cell memory formation after mild COVID-19. The authors produced TCR alpha and TCR beta cDNA libraries with sample barcodes and UMIs by 5'RACE using constant-segment primers. In TCRdb, the 5' RACE reads were re-called with MiXCR into one record per CDR3 protein. The data contain over 350,000 distinct CDR3 sequences, 16% of them seen just once; the ten biggest clones take up about a fifth. Points from the study as a whole: Pre-infection memory harbored some responding clones, suggesting cross-reactive memory joined. Contracting clones localized mainly to CM and EM when CD4+ and mainly to EMRA when CD8+.

V and J are TRBV7-7 and TRBJ2-5, with a possible D match to TRBD1 (5 bases). The receptor's source is a man aged 18 to 35 who had mild COVID-19 (a few samples of this study predate the infection). Cell type and time point are not known. The specimen was PBMCs or a T cell subset sorted from them (not recorded which). As DNA, the CDR3 is TGTGCCAGCAGCTTAGCAGGGGCAGAGACCCAGTACTTC. Translated: CASSLAGAETQYF.